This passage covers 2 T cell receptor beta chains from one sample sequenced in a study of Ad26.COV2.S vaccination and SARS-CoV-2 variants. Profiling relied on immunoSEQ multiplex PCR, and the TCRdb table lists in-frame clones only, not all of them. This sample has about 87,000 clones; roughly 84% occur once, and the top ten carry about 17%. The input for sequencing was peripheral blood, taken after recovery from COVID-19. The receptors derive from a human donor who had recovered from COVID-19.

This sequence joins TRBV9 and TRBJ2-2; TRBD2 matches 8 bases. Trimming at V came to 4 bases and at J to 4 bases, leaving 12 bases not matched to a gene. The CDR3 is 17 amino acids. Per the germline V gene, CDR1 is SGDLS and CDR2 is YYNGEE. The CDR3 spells CASSSGVAGSRTGELFF. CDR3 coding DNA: TGTGCCAGCAGCTCCGGGGTAGCGGGATCTCGCACCGGGGAGCTGTTTTTT.

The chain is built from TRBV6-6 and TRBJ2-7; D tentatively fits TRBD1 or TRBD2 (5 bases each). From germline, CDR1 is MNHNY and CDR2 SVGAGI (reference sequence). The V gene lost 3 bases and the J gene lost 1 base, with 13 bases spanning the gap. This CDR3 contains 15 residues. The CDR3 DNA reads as TGTGCCAGCAGTTATTTCGGGGACGTTTCCTACGAGCAGTACTTC. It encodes CASSYFGDVSYEQYF.